This T cell receptor (beta chain) was profiled in a study of early T cells in non-severe SARS-CoV-2 infection. As for the study in general: Sequencing targeted bulk RNA from unsorted whole blood, leaving chains unpaired. Findings of the study overall: Anti-spike CD8 responses were favored in VDJdb matching, and private and CD4 specificities were missed.

Individual cDNA molecules were tagged with unique molecular identifiers. One entry per CDR3 protein results from TCRdb running MiXCR on the 5' RACE reads. The table records about 62,000 distinct CDR3 sequences, less than 10% of them present only once. This clonotype was seen many times. Its target is unknown. Sequencing was carried out using whole blood. The clonotype was recovered from an adult who was a healthcare worker with PCR-confirmed SARS-CoV-2 infection or an uninfected control (not recorded which).

CDR3 DNA sequence: TGTGCCAGCAGCTTAATCGGAGTGACAGGCCTAACCACAGATACGCAGTATTTT. As protein: CASSLIGVTGLTTDTQYF. The chain combines TRBV7-9 with TRBJ2-3; possible D gene TRBD1, 6 bases. Trimming took 2 bases from V and 2 from J, leaving 20 bases between them. The CDR3 runs 18 residues. Germline CDR1 is SEHNR and CDR2 is FQNEAQ (reference sequence).